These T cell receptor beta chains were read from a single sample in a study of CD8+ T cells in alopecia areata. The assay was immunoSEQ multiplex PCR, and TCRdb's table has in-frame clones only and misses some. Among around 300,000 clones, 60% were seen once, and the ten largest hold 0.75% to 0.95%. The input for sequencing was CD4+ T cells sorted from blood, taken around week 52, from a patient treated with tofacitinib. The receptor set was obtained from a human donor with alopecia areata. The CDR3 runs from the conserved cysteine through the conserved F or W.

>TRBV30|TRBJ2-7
CAWSVRTSGEQYF
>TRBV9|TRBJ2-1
CASSEKGGGDYNEQFF
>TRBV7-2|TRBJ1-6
CASSLGDSQNSPLHF
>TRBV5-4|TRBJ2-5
CASSLSNILDF
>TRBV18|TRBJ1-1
CASSLDRLTVNTEAFF
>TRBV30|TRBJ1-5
CAWSVGGSQPQHF
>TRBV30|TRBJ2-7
CAWSDRAYEQYF
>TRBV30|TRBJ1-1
CAGGRGMNTEAFF
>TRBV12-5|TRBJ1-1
CASGRQGMNTEAFF
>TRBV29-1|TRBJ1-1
CSVGQGVNTEAFF
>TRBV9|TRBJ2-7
CASSVDSPASYEQYF
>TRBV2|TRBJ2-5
CASSFSLNRAYQETQYF
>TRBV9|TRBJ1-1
CASSVGVAAGTEAFF
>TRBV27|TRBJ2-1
CASSPGQYNEQFF
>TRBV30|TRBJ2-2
CAWTRFGTAKYPTGELFF
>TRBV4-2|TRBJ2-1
CASSQSSTGSEQFF
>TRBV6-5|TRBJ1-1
CASINRGGEAFF
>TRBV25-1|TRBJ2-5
CASSVRSKETQYF
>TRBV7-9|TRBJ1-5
CASSFEGQPQHF
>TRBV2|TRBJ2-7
CASTLTAGRRLQTYEQYF
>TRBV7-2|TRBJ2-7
CASSRSGGIYEQYF
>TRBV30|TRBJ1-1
CAWSKQGGITEAFF
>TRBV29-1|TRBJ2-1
CSVDRIHKNEQFF
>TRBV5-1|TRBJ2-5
CASSSTGQETQYF
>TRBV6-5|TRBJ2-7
CASRIDSYSYEQYF
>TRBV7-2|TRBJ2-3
CASSRTSGADTQYF
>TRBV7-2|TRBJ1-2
CASSQGREYYGYTF
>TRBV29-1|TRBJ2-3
CSVAPSTDTQYF
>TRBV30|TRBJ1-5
CAWSVGVLGEPQHF